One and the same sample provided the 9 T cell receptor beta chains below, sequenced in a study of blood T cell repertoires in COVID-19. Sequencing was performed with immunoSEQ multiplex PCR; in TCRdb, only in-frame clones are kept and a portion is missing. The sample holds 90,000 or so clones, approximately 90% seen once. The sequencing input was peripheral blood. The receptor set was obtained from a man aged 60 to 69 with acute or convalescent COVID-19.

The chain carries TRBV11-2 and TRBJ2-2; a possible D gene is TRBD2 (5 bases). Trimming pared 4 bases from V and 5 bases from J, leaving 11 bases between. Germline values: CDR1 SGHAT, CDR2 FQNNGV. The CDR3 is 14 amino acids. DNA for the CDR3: TGTGCCAGCAGCTCCGGAGGCTATACCGGGGAGCTGTTTTTT. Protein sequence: CASSSGGYTGELFF. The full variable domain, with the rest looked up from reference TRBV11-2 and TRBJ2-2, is EAGVAQSPRYKIIEKRQSVAFWCNPISGHATLYWYQQILGQGPKLLIQFQNNGVVDDSQLPKDRFSAERLKGVDSTLKIQPAKLEDSAVYLCASSSGGYTGELFFGEGSRLTVL.

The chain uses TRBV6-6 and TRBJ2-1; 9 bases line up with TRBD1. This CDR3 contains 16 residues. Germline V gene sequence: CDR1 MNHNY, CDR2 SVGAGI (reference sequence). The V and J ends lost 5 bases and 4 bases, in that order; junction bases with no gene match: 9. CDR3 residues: CASSQSRTGEYNEQFF. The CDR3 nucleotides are TGTGCCAGCAGTCAGTCGCGGACAGGGGAATACAATGAGCAGTTCTTC.

The CDR3 loop reads CASSYTGANTEAFF. CDR3 coding DNA: TGTGCCAGCTCGTATACAGGGGCGAACACTGAAGCTTTCTTT. The V call is TRBV18, the J call TRBJ1-1; 7 bases are shared with TRBD1. Germline assignment: CDR1 KGHSH and CDR2 LQKENI. Trimming took 6 bases from V and 1 from J; bases not matched to a gene: 5. This CDR3 has 14 amino acids.

CDR3 in DNA: TGCGCCAGCAGCTTCGACAGGGGGCTCGGCAGCACTGAAGCTTTCTTT. Its translation is CASSFDRGLGSTEAFF. This chain uses TRBV5-1 with TRBJ1-1, with 10 bases matching TRBD1. This CDR3 is 16 amino acids long. Germline V gene data show CDR1 as SGHRS and CDR2 as YFSETQ. The ends lost 2 bases at V and 4 bases at J; junction bases unmatched: 8.

CDR3 coding DNA: TGTGCCAGCAGCCAAACTCGGGACAGAGCTACGAACACCGGGGAGCTGTTTTTT. The encoded protein is CASSQTRDRATNTGELFF. V is TRBV14 and J is TRBJ2-2; the match to TRBD1 covers 7 bases. The germline V gene has CDR1 SGHDN and CDR2 FVKESK. The CDR3 consists of 18 residues. The trim removed 2 bases at V and 0 bases at J, leaving 9 bases unmatched.

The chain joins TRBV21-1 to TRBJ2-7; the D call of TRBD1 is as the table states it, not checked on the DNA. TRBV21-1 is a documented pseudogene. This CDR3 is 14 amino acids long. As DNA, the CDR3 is TGTGCCAGCCAAAGTTTAGGGGACTCCTACGAGCAGTACTTC. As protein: CASQSLGDSYEQYF.

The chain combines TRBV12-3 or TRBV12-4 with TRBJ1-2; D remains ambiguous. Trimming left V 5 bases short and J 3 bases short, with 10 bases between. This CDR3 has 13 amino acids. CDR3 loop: CASSVDTYYGYTF. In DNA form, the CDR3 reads TGTGCCAGCAGTGTCGACACTTACTATGGCTACACCTTC.

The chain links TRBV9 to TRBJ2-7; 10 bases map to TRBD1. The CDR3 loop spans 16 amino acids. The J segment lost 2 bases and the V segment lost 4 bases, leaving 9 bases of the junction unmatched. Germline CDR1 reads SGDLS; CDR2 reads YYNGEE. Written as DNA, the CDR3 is TGTGCCAGCAGCCCCAGACAGGGGGCGTCACCCTACGAGCAGTACTTC. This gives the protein CASSPRQGASPYEQYF. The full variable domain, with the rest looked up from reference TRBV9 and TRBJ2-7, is DSGVTQTPKHLITATGQRVTLRCSPRSGDLSVYWYQQSLDQGLQFLIQYYNGEERAKGNILERFSAQQFPDLHSELNLSSLELGDSALYFCASSPRQGASPYEQYFGPGTRLTVT.

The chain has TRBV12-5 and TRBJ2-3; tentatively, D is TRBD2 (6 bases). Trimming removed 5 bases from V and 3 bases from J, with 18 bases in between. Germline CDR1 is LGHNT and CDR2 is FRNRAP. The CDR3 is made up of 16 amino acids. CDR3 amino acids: CASGPGLLRGTDTQYF. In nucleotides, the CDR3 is TGTGCTAGTGGTCCGGGACTTCTCCGGGGGACAGATACGCAGTATTTT.